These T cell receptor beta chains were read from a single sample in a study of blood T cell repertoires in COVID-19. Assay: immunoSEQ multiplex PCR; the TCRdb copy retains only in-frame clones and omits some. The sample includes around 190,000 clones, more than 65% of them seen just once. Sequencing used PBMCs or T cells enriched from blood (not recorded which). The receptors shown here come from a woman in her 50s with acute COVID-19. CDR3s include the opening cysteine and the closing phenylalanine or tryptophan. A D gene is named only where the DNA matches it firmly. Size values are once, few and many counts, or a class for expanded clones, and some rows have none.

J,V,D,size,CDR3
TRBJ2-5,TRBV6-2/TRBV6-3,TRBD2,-,CASSQMGGMRETQYF
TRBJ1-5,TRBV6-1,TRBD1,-,CASSERGDRVNQPQHF
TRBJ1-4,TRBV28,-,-,CASSLTGYGEKLFF
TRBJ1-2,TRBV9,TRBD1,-,CASSDSTGLTNYGYTF
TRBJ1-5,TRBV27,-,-,CASSASVGGNQPQHF
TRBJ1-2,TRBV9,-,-,CASSPDRISTYGYTF
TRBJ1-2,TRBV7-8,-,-,CASSSGGGYGYTF
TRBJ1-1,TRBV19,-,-,CASSTGDVKNTEAFF
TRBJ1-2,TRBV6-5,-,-,CASSSENQAGYTF
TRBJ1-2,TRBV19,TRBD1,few,CASSAAGTGSGYTF
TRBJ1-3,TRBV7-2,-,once,CASSLGGFSGNTIYF
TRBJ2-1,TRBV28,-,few,CASSAQTLGSEQFF
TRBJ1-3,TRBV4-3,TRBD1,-,CASSQPRGQPGNTIYF
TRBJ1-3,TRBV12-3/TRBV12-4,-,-,CASSYQTGNTIYF
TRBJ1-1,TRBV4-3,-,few,CASSQDRGPTEAFF
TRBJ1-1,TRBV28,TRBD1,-,CASSPQDRAHAFF
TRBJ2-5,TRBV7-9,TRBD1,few,CASSPWTGETQYF
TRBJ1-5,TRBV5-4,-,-,CASSSDQPQHF
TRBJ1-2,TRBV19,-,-,CASSIQGSGYTF
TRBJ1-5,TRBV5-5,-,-,CASSLVNQPQHF
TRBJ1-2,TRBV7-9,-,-,CASSGIRDNPRGYGYTF
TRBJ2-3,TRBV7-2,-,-,CASRWGRYTDTQYF
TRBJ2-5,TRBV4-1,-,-,CASSLKGGQETQYF
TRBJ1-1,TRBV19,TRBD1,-,CASKNRGPSGTEAFF
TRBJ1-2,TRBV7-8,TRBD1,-,CASSPRDRVGDGYTF
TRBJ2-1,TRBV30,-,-,CAWSRAGATYNEQFF
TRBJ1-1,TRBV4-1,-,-,CASSQTTTPNTEAFF
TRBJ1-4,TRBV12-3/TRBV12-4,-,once,CASSRGEKLFF
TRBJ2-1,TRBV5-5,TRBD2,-,CASSWRSSGGAASYNEQFF
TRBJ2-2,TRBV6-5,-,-,CASRRTRDTGELFF
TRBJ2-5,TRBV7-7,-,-,CASSLGAGLETQYF
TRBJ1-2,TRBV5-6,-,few,CASSLGEGGYGYTF
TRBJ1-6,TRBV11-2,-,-,CASSLSAKGSPLHF
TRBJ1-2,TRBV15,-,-,CATTSEGTRYGYTF
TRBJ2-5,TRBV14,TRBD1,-,CASSQDVRQGRHF
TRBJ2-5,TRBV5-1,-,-,CASSVLGSPQETQYF
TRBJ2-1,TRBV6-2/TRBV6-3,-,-,CASSYFGGQGNEQFF
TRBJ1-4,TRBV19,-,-,CASSIDLNEKLFF
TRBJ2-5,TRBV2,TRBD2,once,CASSELRLAGGAGETQYF
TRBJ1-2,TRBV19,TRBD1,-,CASSLQGTYGYTF
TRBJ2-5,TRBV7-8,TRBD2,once,CASSLRTSGGYQETQYF
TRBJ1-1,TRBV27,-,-,CASSSPELGNTEAFF
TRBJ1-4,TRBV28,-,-,CASSGTGLANEKLFF
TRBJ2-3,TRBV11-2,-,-,CASSPSTDTQYF
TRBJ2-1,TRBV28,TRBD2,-,CASSLSYASLAEESNEQFF
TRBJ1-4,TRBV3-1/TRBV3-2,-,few,CASSQRGRGTLNEKLFF